Shown below are 24 T cell receptor beta chains from a single sample sequenced in a study of T-cell reconstitution after alpha-beta-depleted transplantation in children. Unique molecular identifiers were used in preparing the TCRbeta library. TCRdb processed the PCR reads anew with MiXCR; each CDR3 protein has one entry. The sample contains around 190,000 distinct CDR3 sequences, about 7% of which appear only once. The source material was PBMCs, sampled before TCRalphabeta/CD19-depleted stem cell transplant. The receptors were sampled from a boy younger than 10 with acute lymphoblastic leukemia, due to receive a stem cell transplant.

This clonotype was observed many times. The gene calls are TRBV29-1 and TRBJ1-2; D is possibly TRBD1 (5 bases). Trimming stripped 6 bases from V and 6 bases from J, with 20 bases between. The germline V gene encodes CDR1 SQVTM and CDR2 ANQGSEA. The CDR3 has 14 amino acids. This CDR3 is CSVDLGVQVDGYTF. The CDR3 region has the DNA TGCAGCGTGGACCTGGGGGTACAGGTTGATGGCTACACCTTC.

This clonotype was seen ten or more times. The chain uses TRBV25-1 and TRBJ2-1, with 7 bases matching TRBD1. This CDR3 region has 12 residues. Trimming took 4 bases from V and 7 from J; bases not matched to a gene: 1. Germline loops: CDR1 MGHDK, CDR2 SYGVNS. CDR3 sequence: CASSVQGNEQFF. In DNA form, the CDR3 reads TGTGCCAGCAGTGTACAGGGGAATGAGCAGTTCTTC.

This clonotype has a count of ten or more. V is TRBV6-2 or TRBV6-3 and J is TRBJ2-5; TRBD1 agrees at 8 bases. The CDR3 sequence is 18 residues long. Trimming removed 2 bases from V and 3 bases from J; junction bases left unmatched: 14. Germline CDR1 reads MNHEY; CDR2 reads SVGEGT. CDR3: CASSYIVLRQGRKETQYF. As DNA, the CDR3 is TGTGCCAGCAGTTACATCGTTTTAAGACAGGGGAGAAAAGAGACCCAGTACTTC.

This clonotype showed up just a few times. J is TRBJ2-1 and V is TRBV5-1; perhaps TRBD2 as D (5 bases). V was cut by 2 bases and J by 0 bases, with 12 bases left in between. The V gene's germline CDR1 is SGHRS and CDR2 YFSETQ. The CDR3 is 16 amino acids. CDR3 sequence (DNA): TGCGCCAGCAGCTTCGACTCGCGGGTCTCCTACAATGAGCAGTTCTTC. Translating it yields CASSFDSRVSYNEQFF. The variable domain in full, with the rest retrieved from reference TRBV5-1 and TRBJ2-1, is KAGVTQTPRYLIKTRGQQVTLSCSPISGHRSVSWYQQTPGQGLQFLFEYFSETQRNKGNFPGRFSGRQFSNSRSEMNVSTLELGDSALYLCASSFDSRVSYNEQFFGPGTRLTVL.

J is TRBJ1-5 and V is TRBV19; TRBD1 might be the D (5 bases). This CDR3 has 14 amino acids. Trimming pared 6 bases from V and 7 bases from J, leaving 16 bases between. Germline CDR1 is LNHDA and CDR2 is SQIVND (reference sequence). CDR3 sequence reads: CASRKRGGYQPQHF. CDR3 nucleotide sequence: TGTGCCAGTAGGAAGAGGGGCGGGTACCAGCCCCAGCATTTT.

This clonotype was seen repeatedly, ten times or more. V usage is TRBV5-5 and J usage is TRBJ2-5, with a possible D match to TRBD2 (6 bases). V was trimmed by 3 bases and J by 6 bases, leaving 18 bases between them. The V gene's germline CDR1 is SGHKS and CDR2 YYEKEE (reference sequence). This CDR3 is 15 amino acids long. The CDR3 is CASSSSWGGVKTQYF. CDR3 nucleotide sequence: TGTGCCAGCAGCTCAAGCTGGGGAGGAGTAAAGACCCAGTACTTC.

The sample holds many counts of this clonotype. One end of the junction does not line up with germline, which may come from a read error. The chain is built from TRBV29-1 and TRBJ2-1, with 9 bases aligning to TRBD2. This CDR3 has 16 amino acids. Per germline, CDR1 SQVTM and CDR2 ANQGSEA. CDR3 in DNA: TGCAGCGTTGAAGGACTAGCGGAAGGAGGTTACAATCAGCAGTTCTTC. Translated: CSVEGLAEGGYNQQFF.

The table lists this clonotype with a few counts. J is TRBJ2-3 and V is TRBV6-5; weak D call: TRBD1 (6 bases). CDR1 and CDR2 from the germline V gene are MNHEY and SVGAGI. Trimming took 0 bases from V and 3 from J, leaving 13 bases between them. The CDR3 is made up of 16 amino acids. The CDR3 is CASSYSSLGGTDTQYF. The CDR3 DNA sequence: TGTGCCAGCAGTTACTCGAGCCTAGGGGGTACAGATACGCAGTATTTT.

In its sample, this clonotype was seen a few times. The chain uses TRBV13 and TRBJ2-3; 16 bases align to TRBD2. Germline assignment: CDR1 PRHDT and CDR2 FYEKMQ (reference sequence). V dropped 5 bases and J dropped 5; count of bases not matched to a gene: 7. The CDR3 contains 17 residues. In nucleotides, the CDR3 is TGTGCCAGCAGCCCAACCGGGACTAGCGGGAGGGGAGATACGCAGTATTTT. Translating gives CASSPTGTSGRGDTQYF.

This clonotype was counted only a few times. Germline and junction disagree at one end, which may indicate a read error. The rearrangement joins TRBV29-1 to TRBJ1-1, with D unclear. CDR3 length: 13 residues. Per the germline V gene, CDR1 is SQVTM and CDR2 is ANQGSEA. CDR3 DNA sequence: TGCAGCGTTGTAAGGCGGCTGAACGCTGAAGCTTTCTTT. Translated: CSVVRRLNAEAFF.

The J gene is TRBJ2-5, the V gene TRBV7-2; TRBD2 matches at 10 bases. This CDR3 spans 17 amino acids. Germline CDR1 SGHTA, CDR2 FQGNSA. Unmatched junction bases numbered 9, after V lost 0 bases and J lost 5 bases. The DNA for the CDR3 is TGTGCCAGCAGCTTAGCCCCCCTAGCGGGAGTAGCGGAGACCCAGTACTTC. Translating it yields CASSLAPLAGVAETQYF.

The genes are TRBV2 and TRBJ2-1; weak D call: TRBD2 (6 bases). CDR1 and CDR2 from the germline V gene are SNHLY and FYNNEI. The CDR3 totals 14 residues. V lost 11 bases, J lost 5 bases, and 19 bases lay in between. The CDR3 region has the DNA TGTGCCGCCGGACTACCCCTAGTTAACAATGAGCAGTTCTTC. It encodes CAAGLPLVNNEQFF.

V is TRBV7-9 and J is TRBJ2-2; TRBD1 might be the D (6 bases). V shed 4 bases and J shed 3 bases, with 18 bases lying between them. CDR3 length equals 17 residues. Per germline, CDR1 SEHNR and CDR2 FQNEAQ (reference sequence). The CDR3 nucleotides are TGTGCCAGCAGCTCCCTCACAGGGCGAGGAGACACCGGGGAGCTGTTTTTT. Protein sequence: CASSSLTGRGDTGELFF.

The chain is built from TRBV29-1 and TRBJ1-1; 9 nucleotides line up with TRBD1. CDR3 length: 13 amino acids. V dropped 7 bases and J dropped 3; count of bases not matched to a gene: 6. Per the germline V gene, CDR1 is SQVTM and CDR2 is ANQGSEA. CDR3 coding DNA: TGCAGCGGACAGGGGGGGTCGTACACTGAAGCTTTCTTT. This codes for CSGQGGSYTEAFF. The full variable domain, in which reference TRBV29-1 and TRBJ1-1 provide the parts outside the CDR3, is SAVISQKPSRDICQRGTSLTIQCQVDSQVTMMFWYRQQPGQSLTLIATANQGSEATYESGFVIDKFPISRPNLTFSTLTVSNMSPEDSSIYLCSGQGGSYTEAFFGQGTRLTVV.

This clonotype was found once. Given a much more abundant clone one base away, this may be a read error. The chain has TRBV6-1 and TRBJ2-1; D call uncertain. Trimming removed 6 bases at V and 6 bases at J, with 18 bases between. The CDR3 covers 15 residues. Germline CDR1 MNHNS, CDR2 SASEGT. DNA for the CDR3: TGTGCCAGCAGCCTAGGCGGACCTCTCTGCAATGAGCAGTTCTTC. It is translated as CASSLGGPLCNEQFF.

At least ten counts were recorded for this clonotype. The chain combines TRBV7-2 with TRBJ2-5; 7 bases agree with TRBD2. Looked up from germline, CDR1 is SGHTA and CDR2 is FQGNSA. CDR3 length: 13 residues. Trimming cost V 5 bases and J 5 bases; bases outside gene matches: 5. The CDR3 protein is CASSKTSSETQYF. The CDR3 DNA sequence: TGTGCCAGCAGCAAGACTAGCAGCGAGACCCAGTACTTC.

This clonotype was counted many times. The chain uses TRBV27 and TRBJ1-5, with D maybe TRBD1 (6 bases). CDR1 is MNHEY, CDR2 SMNVEV, per germline (reference sequence). This CDR3 region has 13 residues. The V gene lost 6 bases and the J gene lost 5 bases, with 11 bases spanning the gap. Here the CDR3 reads CASRQGGHQPQHF. In DNA, the CDR3 is TGTGCCAGCAGACAGGGCGGTCATCAGCCCCAGCATTTT.

This clonotype occurred a few times. This chain uses TRBV28 with TRBJ1-2; TRBD1 aligns across 8 bases. This CDR3 is 16 amino acids long. After removal of 4 bases from V and 3 bases from J, the junction contained 10 bases not matched to a gene. Germline loops: CDR1 MDHEN, CDR2 SYDVKM. The CDR3 protein is CASSSRPGGADYGYTF. The CDR3 nucleotides are TGTGCCAGCAGTTCCCGCCCAGGGGGCGCGGACTATGGCTACACCTTC.

This clonotype was seen only a few times. V gene TRBV5-1 combines with J gene TRBJ2-2, with a weak D call TRBD1 (7 bases). V was pared by 4 bases and J by 6 bases, with 19 bases between. CDR1 and CDR2 from the germline V gene are SGHRS and YFSETQ. CDR3 length: 16 residues. DNA of the CDR3: TGCGCCAGCAGCGTTCGACAGGGAGGCTCCTCCGGGGAGCTGTTTTTT. Protein sequence: CASSVRQGGSSGELFF.

The sample holds many counts of this clonotype. CDR3 protein: CATQQGLSNQPQHF. CDR3 coding DNA: TGTGCCACCCAACAGGGACTGAGCAATCAGCCCCAGCATTTT. The chain combines TRBV10-3 with TRBJ1-5; the D gene is possibly TRBD1 (6 bases). The germline V gene encodes CDR1 ENHRY and CDR2 SYGVKD. The CDR3 has 14 residues. The germline V and J ends were trimmed by 10 bases and 1 base, with 14 bases remaining between them.

This clonotype showed up many times. V usage is TRBV20-1 and J usage is TRBJ2-1, with TRBD2 matching 8 bases. The CDR3 is made up of 12 amino acids. After removal of 7 bases from V and 5 bases from J, the junction contained 4 bases not matched to a gene. Germline V gene lookup returns CDR1 DFQATT and CDR2 SNEGSKA (reference sequence). CDR3 nucleotides: TGCAGTGTAGGTAGCGGGGACAATGAGCAGTTCTTC. Its protein product is CSVGSGDNEQFF.

The gene calls are TRBV7-2 and TRBJ2-1; 9 nucleotides line up with TRBD1. CDR1 SGHTA and CDR2 FQGNSA come from the germline V gene. The V and J ends lost 5 bases and 5 bases, in that order; junction bases with no gene match: 13. The CDR3 spans 17 residues. CDR3 protein: CASSKDTPGQGDNEQFF. The CDR3 DNA follows: TGTGCCAGCAGCAAAGATACACCGGGACAGGGAGACAATGAGCAGTTCTTC.

This clonotype was detected only a few times. The chain combines TRBV14 with TRBJ2-3; a possible D gene is TRBD1 (5 bases). Germline CDR1 SGHDN, CDR2 FVKESK. CDR3 length: 16 residues. V was cut by 5 bases and J by 6 bases, with 21 bases left in between. CDR3 sequence: CASSFVDSRLEDTQYF. CDR3 sequence (DNA): TGTGCCAGCAGCTTTGTAGACAGTAGGTTGGAGGATACGCAGTATTTT.

This clonotype showed up many times. The J gene is TRBJ2-5, the V gene TRBV5-1, with 7 bases fitting TRBD2. J gave up 6 bases and V 3 bases, and 8 bases lay outside the gene matches. Germline CDR1 reads SGHRS; CDR2 reads YFSETQ. This CDR3 is built from 14 residues. CDR3 residues: CASSSGTTIQTQYF. CDR3 nucleotide sequence: TGCGCCAGCAGCTCCGGGACTACCATCCAGACCCAGTACTTC.